Listed below are T cell receptor beta chains from one sample, sequenced in a study of control samples from healthy donors and cancer patients. Profiled with immunoSEQ multiplex PCR; TCRdb holds only in-frame clones, not every one. The table has 200,000 to 250,000 clones, about 95% seen once; the top ten hold approximately 1.6%. Sequences were obtained from blood. The source is a man in his fifties or sixties in good health. Both conserved end residues are part of each CDR3. A D gene is named only where the DNA matches it firmly. Size is omitted from some rows. Given values are once, few, many or a class for expanded clones.

len | d_gene | abundance | j_gene | v_gene | CDR3nt | CDR3aa
13 | TRBD1 | NA | TRBJ1-2 | TRBV19 | TGTGCCAGTAGGAGACAGGGGGATTATGGCTACACCTTC | CASRRQGDYGYTF
17 | NA | NA | TRBJ1-6 | TRBV6-2/TRBV6-3 | TGTGCCAGCAGTTACTCGACCGGGAGCTCCTATAATTCACCCCTCCACTTT | CASSYSTGSSYNSPLHF
16 | TRBD1 | NA | TRBJ1-1 | TRBV5-1 | TGCGCCAGCAGCGCCGGGACAGGGGCTTTAAAAACTGAAGCTTTCTTT | CASSAGTGALKTEAFF
16 | NA | NA | TRBJ2-1 | TRBV11-2 | TGTGCCAGCAGCCCTGCCCGGGGCCGCTCCTACAATGAGCAGTTCTTC | CASSPARGRSYNEQFF
17 | NA | NA | TRBJ1-1 | TRBV20-1 | TGCAGTGCTAGTAGGGCGAGGGGTCTTACATGGGCGCCTGAAGCTTTCTTT | CSASRARGLTWAPEAFF
15 | TRBD2 | NA | TRBJ2-5 | TRBV18 | TGTGCCAGCTCACCATTAGCGGGGGGTGAGGAGACCCAGTACTTC | CASSPLAGGEETQYF
16 | TRBD1 | once | TRBJ1-4 | TRBV3-1/TRBV3-2 | TGTGCCAGCAGCCGAAGTGGGACAGGGGTAGGAGAAAAACTGTTTTTT | CASSRSGTGVGEKLFF
19 | TRBD1 | NA | TRBJ1-2 | TRBV6-2/TRBV6-3 | TGTGCCAGCAGTTACACGCCGAGGGGACAGGGGGCATCAGACTATGGCTACACCTTC | CASSYTPRGQGASDYGYTF
15 | NA | few | TRBJ2-6 | TRBV6-5 | TGTGCCAGCAGGGGTTTTCCATCTGGGGCCAACGTCCTGACTTTC | CASRGFPSGANVLTF
14 | NA | NA | TRBJ2-2 | TRBV27 | TGTGCCAGCAGTTTTCAAAGGGAGGCCGGGGAGCTGTTTTTT | CASSFQREAGELFF
14 | NA | NA | TRBJ2-2 | TRBV5-1 | TGCGCCAGCAGCCCTCAGGGGACCCCCGGGGAGCTGTTTTTT | CASSPQGTPGELFF
14 | TRBD1 | NA | TRBJ1-6 | TRBV27 | TGTGCCAGCAGAAAAGACAGGGGCCGCTCACCCCTCCACTTT | CASRKDRGRSPLHF
15 | NA | NA | TRBJ1-3 | TRBV5-1 | TGCGCCAGCAGCTTGGTTGGTGGCGGTGGAAACACCATATATTTT | CASSLVGGGGNTIYF
15 | NA | NA | TRBJ2-3 | TRBV6-5 | TGTGCCAGCAGTTACGAACGGGCGTTCGGTGGTACGCAGTATTTT | CASSYERAFGGTQYF
16 | TRBD1 | NA | TRBJ2-7 | TRBV19 | TGTGCCAGTAGTCCGGATCTGAAGGGGGCCGCCTACGAGCAGTACTTC | CASSPDLKGAAYEQYF
14 | NA | NA | TRBJ1-3 | TRBV11-2 | TGTGCCAGCAGCCCAGGAAGCTCTGGAAACACCATATATTTT | CASSPGSSGNTIYF
15 | TRBD1 | NA | TRBJ2-1 | TRBV27 | TGTGCCAGCAGTTCACAGGGGGCGAATCGCAATGAGCAGTTCTTC | CASSSQGANRNEQFF
15 | NA | once | TRBJ2-1 | TRBV27 | TGTGCCACCCACACGGGACTCACGAAGTTCAATGAGCAGTTCTTC | CATHTGLTKFNEQFF
12 | TRBD1 | few | TRBJ1-1 | TRBV6-5 | TGTGCCAGCCAGGGGGGGGGCACTGAAGCTTTCTTT | CASQGGGTEAFF
14 | NA | NA | TRBJ1-2 | TRBV7-2 | TGTGCCAGCAGCCTTATGGGGGAAGGGTATGGCTACACCTTC | CASSLMGEGYGYTF
14 | TRBD1 | once | TRBJ1-1 | TRBV27 | TGTGCCAGCAGACGACAGGGTATGTGGACTGAAGCTTTCTTT | CASRRQGMWTEAFF
13 | NA | NA | TRBJ1-2 | TRBV7-2 | TGTGCCAGCAGCCCGGCGGAGTACTATGGCTACACCTTC | CASSPAEYYGYTF
13 | NA | NA | TRBJ1-2 | TRBV6-2/TRBV6-3 | TGTGCCAGCAGTGATCCAGGGACCGATGGCTACACCTTC | CASSDPGTDGYTF
13 | NA | NA | TRBJ2-3 | TRBV19 | TGTGCCAGTACCGCACCGGGCACAGATACGCAGTATTTT | CASTAPGTDTQYF
13 | NA | NA | TRBJ2-5 | TRBV6-5 | TGTGCCAGCAGTAGGACATCCCAAGAGACCCAGTACTTC | CASSRTSQETQYF
12 | NA | NA | TRBJ1-1 | TRBV19 | TGTGCCAGTAGTCCACAGGGCTCTGAAGCTTTCTTT | CASSPQGSEAFF
14 | NA | NA | TRBJ2-3 | TRBV6-5 | TGTGCCAGCAGTTACCAAACCCCGCCTGATACGCAGTATTTT | CASSYQTPPDTQYF
14 | NA | NA | TRBJ2-7 | TRBV5-1 | TGCGCCAGCAGCTTCGAGGGGTTATACTGGGAGCAGTACTTC | CASSFEGLYWEQYF
15 | NA | NA | TRBJ1-5 | TRBV3-1/TRBV3-2 | TGTGCCAGCAGCCAAGGGGGGGGCGCGGGGCAGCCCCAGCATTTT | CASSQGGGAGQPQHF
16 | NA | NA | TRBJ2-1 | TRBV28 | TGTGCCAGCAGTTTAAGTCCCGGGGTGAGCTACAATGAGCAGTTCTTC | CASSLSPGVSYNEQFF
12 | NA | NA | TRBJ1-1 | TRBV28 | TGTGCCAGCAGTTTCATGAGTTCTGAAGCTTTCTTT | CASSFMSSEAFF
14 | NA | NA | TRBJ2-1 | TRBV6-5 | TGTGCCAATAAAGAAGGCAGTACCTACAATGAGCAGTTCTTC | CANKEGSTYNEQFF
16 | NA | NA | TRBJ2-5 | TRBV5-1 | TGCGCCAGCAGCTTGGAAAGGGCCGAGTTACAAGAGACCCAGTACTTC | CASSLERAELQETQYF
14 | NA | NA | TRBJ1-1 | TRBV15 | TGTGCCACCAGCGGACCCCCAATCCCCTCTGAAGCTTTCTTT | CATSGPPIPSEAFF
12 | NA | NA | TRBJ2-5 | TRBV5-8 | TGTGCCAGCAGCTTGTACCAAGAGACCCAGTACTTC | CASSLYQETQYF
15 | NA | NA | TRBJ1-1 | TRBV7-2 | TGTGCCAGCAGCTTAGGTGTCACCCTGAACACTGAAGCTTTCTTT | CASSLGVTLNTEAFF
15 | TRBD1 | NA | TRBJ1-5 | TRBV3-1/TRBV3-2 | TGTGCCAGCAGCCAAGCTGGACAGGGCTATCAGCCCCAGCATTTT | CASSQAGQGYQPQHF
15 | NA | NA | TRBJ1-1 | TRBV24-1 | TGTGCCACCAGTGACCCAAGCGGGGCGAACACTGAAGCTTTCTTT | CATSDPSGANTEAFF
13 | NA | NA | TRBJ1-1 | TRBV6-5 | TGTGCCAGCAGTTCCGTCAGGGAGACTGAAGCTTTCTTT | CASSSVRETEAFF
16 | TRBD1 | once | TRBJ1-5 | TRBV24-1 | TGTGCCACCAGTGATCCCGGACAGGGCTACAATCAGCCCCAGCATTTT | CATSDPGQGYNQPQHF
12 | NA | NA | TRBJ2-1 | TRBV30 | TGTGCCTGGGAGACTACCTACAATGAGCAGTTCTTC | CAWETTYNEQFF
16 | TRBD2 | NA | TRBJ2-3 | TRBV10-1 | TGCGCCAGCAGTGAGTCGGGCGGGGGGGCGGAAGATACGCAGTATTTT | CASSESGGGAEDTQYF
15 | NA | NA | TRBJ2-3 | TRBV5-4 | TGTGCCAGCAGCTGGGGGGGGACAGGTACAGATACGCAGTATTTT | CASSWGGTGTDTQYF
17 | TRBD1 | once | TRBJ1-2 | TRBV7-9 | TGTGCCAGCAGCCGACTGGGACAGGGGCTGGGGAACTATGGCTACACCTTC | CASSRLGQGLGNYGYTF
14 | NA | NA | TRBJ2-7 | TRBV11-1 | TGTGCCAGCAGCTTAGAAGTCGGAGACTACGAGCAGTACTTC | CASSLEVGDYEQYF
15 | NA | NA | TRBJ1-1 | TRBV6-5 | TGTGCCAGCAGTTACTCGAGACAGACTAACACTGAAGCTTTCTTT | CASSYSRQTNTEAFF
15 | NA | NA | TRBJ2-6 | TRBV6-5 | TGTGCCAGCACCTCAAACAGGGCTGGGGCCAACGTCCTGACTTTC | CASTSNRAGANVLTF
14 | NA | once | TRBJ2-7 | TRBV5-1 | TGCGCCAGCAGCCTAGACCCAAGCTCCTACGAGCAGTACTTC | CASSLDPSSYEQYF
13 | NA | NA | TRBJ2-2 | TRBV20-1 | TGCAGTGCTAGTAAGGGGAACACCGGGGAGCTGTTTTTT | CSASKGNTGELFF
15 | NA | NA | TRBJ1-6 | TRBV5-8 | TGTGCCAGCAGCCTCAACGGGGGCTCGAATTCACCCCTCCACTTT | CASSLNGGSNSPLHF
10 | TRBD1 | NA | TRBJ2-1 | TRBV29-1 | TGCAGCGTTTCCGGGACAGGGAAGTTCTTC | CSVSGTGKFF
13 | NA | NA | TRBJ2-3 | TRBV10-1 | TGCGCCAGCAGTAGGGGCAGCACAGATACGCAGTATTTT | CASSRGSTDTQYF
15 | TRBD2 | NA | TRBJ2-1 | TRBV7-2 | TGTGCCAGCAGCTCACTAGCGGGGGGGCCGGATGAGCAGTTCTTC | CASSSLAGGPDEQFF